Listed below are T cell receptor beta chains from one sample, sequenced in a study of identical twins. TCRdb reprocessed the 5' RACE reads via MiXCR and lists one record per CDR3 protein. The sample has roughly 250,000 distinct CDR3 sequences, over 11% seen once; the top ten hold approximately 10%. Sequencing was carried out using memory (CD45RO+) T cells sorted from blood. Receptor source: a woman between 18 and 30 years old in good health. CDR3s include the opening cysteine and the closing phenylalanine or tryptophan. The D gene is left open where the match is weak. Clone size is not always given. Where it is, it says once, few, many or a class for expanded clones.

d_gene	v_gene	abundance	j_gene	CDR3aa	CDR3nt
-	TRBV6-1	-	TRBJ2-1	CASSPLATRGGGEQFF	TGTGCCAGCAGCCCTCTAGCGACCAGGGGGGGCGGTGAGCAGTTCTTC
-	TRBV12-5	few	TRBJ2-5	CASGLVVETQYF	TGTGCTAGTGGTTTGGTTGTGGAGACCCAGTACTTC
-	TRBV18	-	TRBJ2-2	CASSPDGTFTGELFF	TGTGCCAGCTCCCCGGACGGAACCTTCACCGGGGAGCTGTTTTTT
TRBD1	TRBV11-2	few	TRBJ2-3	CASSLDRGLDTQYF	TGTGCCAGCAGCTTGGACAGGGGTCTAGATACGCAGTATTTT
-	TRBV20-1	few	TRBJ1-1	CSATEAEAFF	TGCAGTGCTACGGAGGCTGAAGCTTTCTTT
-	TRBV10-2	-	TRBJ2-3	CASNPWSRASTDTQYF	TGCGCCAGCAACCCCTGGAGCCGTGCTAGCACAGATACGCAGTATTTT
-	TRBV20-1	many	TRBJ1-1	CSASPGADTEAFF	TGCAGTGCTTCCCCAGGGGCGGACACTGAAGCTTTCTTT
-	TRBV29-1	-	TRBJ2-3	CSVEVSMRTDTQYF	TGCAGCGTTGAAGTATCGATGAGAACAGATACGCAGTATTTT
-	TRBV7-2	once	TRBJ2-5	CASSSRGGATQETQYF	TGTGCCAGCAGCTCAAGGGGCGGGGCGACCCAAGAGACCCAGTACTTC
TRBD2	TRBV4-1	-	TRBJ2-3	CASSRGTSGNSDTQYF	TGCGCCAGCAGCCGCGGGACTAGCGGGAATAGCGATACGCAGTATTTT
-	TRBV5-1	few	TRBJ2-5	CASSLLTGEETQYF	TGCGCCAGCAGCTTGTTGACGGGGGAAGAGACCCAGTACTTC
TRBD1	TRBV19	-	TRBJ2-5	CASRNRDRGHETQYF	TGTGCCAGTAGGAACCGGGACAGGGGGCATGAGACCCAGTACTTC
-	TRBV6-5	-	TRBJ1-1	CASSYAGTRREAFF	TGTGCCAGCAGTTACGCGGGGACCCGTCGTGAAGCTTTCTTT
-	TRBV7-9	many	TRBJ2-1	CASGSQTLNEQFF	TGTGCCAGCGGCTCCCAAACCCTTAATGAGCAGTTCTTC
-	TRBV7-2	-	TRBJ2-7	CASSSHGGHYEQYF	TGTGCCAGCAGCTCCCATGGGGGGCACTACGAGCAGTACTTC
-	TRBV28	-	TRBJ2-1	CASLRASYNEQFF	TGTGCCAGCCTGCGGGCTTCCTACAATGAGCAGTTCTTC
-	TRBV20-1	few	TRBJ2-7	CSARDSRPPYEQYF	TGCAGTGCTAGAGATTCGAGGCCACCCTACGAGCAGTACTTC
-	TRBV29-1	few	TRBJ1-1	CSARGAMNTEAFF	TGCAGCGCCCGGGGGGCTATGAACACTGAAGCTTTCTTT
-	TRBV15	few	TRBJ2-6	CATSRVRRAESGANVLTF	TGTGCCACCAGCAGAGTGCGCAGGGCTGAATCTGGGGCCAACGTCCTGACTTTC
TRBD1	TRBV7-9	many	TRBJ2-7	CASSLQGYEQYF	TGTGCCAGCAGCCTACAGGGGTACGAGCAGTACTTC
-	TRBV6-5	-	TRBJ1-2	CASSYSDSGVSGYTF	TGTGCCAGCAGTTACTCGGACAGCGGAGTAAGTGGCTACACCTTC
-	TRBV27	-	TRBJ1-5	CASSLNRASNQPQHF	TGTGCCAGCAGTTTAAATAGGGCCTCTAATCAGCCCCAGCATTTT
TRBD1	TRBV6-1	few	TRBJ1-2	CASFTGGARGYTF	TGTGCCAGCTTCACAGGGGGCGCGCGGGGCTACACCTTC
TRBD2	TRBV5-1	-	TRBJ2-1	CASSLGASGRDNEQFF	TGCGCCAGCAGCTTGGGAGCTAGCGGGAGGGACAATGAGCAGTTCTTC
-	TRBV20-1	-	TRBJ1-1	CSARRVRNTEAFF	TGCAGTGCCAGGAGGGTCCGGAACACTGAAGCTTTCTTT
-	TRBV6-1	many	TRBJ2-6	CASSGSSGANVLTF	TGTGCCAGCAGTGGGAGCTCTGGGGCCAACGTCCTGACTTTC
-	TRBV3-1	-	TRBJ2-1	CASSQDRVSEQFF	TGTGCCAGCAGCCAAGATAGAGTCAGTGAGCAGTTCTTC
-	TRBV29-1	few	TRBJ2-3	CSVETGRDTQYF	TGCAGCGTTGAAACAGGGCGGGATACGCAGTATTTT
-	TRBV25-1	-	TRBJ2-5	CASSELTGFEETQYF	TGTGCCAGCAGTGAACTTACCGGGTTTGAAGAGACCCAGTACTTC
-	TRBV28	few	TRBJ1-6	CASSLTGFRSPLHF	TGTGCCAGCAGCCTCACAGGGTTTAGGTCACCCCTCCACTTT
-	TRBV11-2	-	TRBJ2-4	CASSLGTRGDVAKNIQYF	TGTGCCAGCAGCTTAGGAACCCGAGGGGACGTAGCCAAAAACATTCAGTACTTC
-	TRBV4-3	-	TRBJ2-1	CASSLGMDNEQFF	TGCGCCAGCAGCTTAGGGATGGACAATGAGCAGTTCTTC
-	TRBV5-5	-	TRBJ2-5	CASSLGAGLLETQYF	TGTGCCAGCAGCTTGGGGGCGGGATTGTTGGAGACCCAGTACTTC
-	TRBV13	few	TRBJ1-1	CASSLGPPTGVVGAFF	TGTGCCAGCAGCTTAGGTCCCCCTACAGGAGTGGTGGGAGCTTTCTTT
-	TRBV9	few	TRBJ2-7	CASSPHREVHEQYF	TGTGCCAGCAGCCCCCACAGGGAGGTCCACGAGCAGTACTTC
TRBD2	TRBV20-1	few	TRBJ2-7	CSASGSGSLSEQYF	TGCAGTGCTAGCGGTAGCGGGAGTTTGTCCGAGCAGTACTTC
-	TRBV20-1	-	TRBJ1-1	CSARKDVMDSEAFF	TGCAGTGCCCGGAAGGACGTAATGGATAGTGAAGCTTTCTTT
-	TRBV11-3	-	TRBJ2-7	CASSPLIGLEQYF	TGTGCCAGCAGCCCCCTAATCGGCCTGGAGCAGTACTTC
-	TRBV6-5	-	TRBJ2-7	CASSYSWGGGYEQYF	TGTGCCAGCAGTTACTCGTGGGGTGGGGGGTACGAGCAGTACTTC
-	TRBV5-5	few	TRBJ1-1	CASSLGPEGEAFF	TGTGCCAGCAGCTTGGGACCTGAGGGTGAAGCTTTCTTT
-	TRBV12-3/TRBV12-4	few	TRBJ2-1	CASRVTGANNEQFF	TGTGCCAGCAGAGTGACCGGGGCCAACAATGAGCAGTTCTTC
-	TRBV2	-	TRBJ2-5	CASSAGSMQETQYF	TGTGCCAGCAGTGCCGGCAGTATGCAAGAGACCCAGTACTTC
-	TRBV24-1	few	TRBJ2-3	CATSDIYTDTQYF	TGTGCCACCAGTGATATCTACACAGATACGCAGTATTTT
TRBD2	TRBV11-2	-	TRBJ2-3	CASSPTSGDTDTQYF	TGTGCCAGCAGCCCAACTAGCGGGGACACAGATACGCAGTATTTT
-	TRBV12-3/TRBV12-4	many	TRBJ2-3	CASVSTSGTDTQYF	TGTGCCAGCGTCTCCACGAGCGGCACAGATACGCAGTATTTT
-	TRBV5-6	-	TRBJ2-6	CASSFLQTGANVLTF	TGTGCCAGCAGCTTTCTCCAAACTGGGGCCAACGTCCTGACTTTC
-	TRBV12-3/TRBV12-4	many	TRBJ2-5	CASSLFGESSETQYF	TGTGCCAGCAGTTTATTCGGGGAATCCTCGGAGACCCAGTACTTC
-	TRBV11-3	-	TRBJ2-1	CATARQFAYNEQFF	TGTGCCACCGCTCGACAGTTTGCGTACAATGAGCAGTTCTTC
-	TRBV12-3/TRBV12-4	many	TRBJ2-5	CASSIPGPQETQYF	TGTGCCAGCAGTATCCCGGGACCCCAAGAGACCCAGTACTTC
-	TRBV12-3/TRBV12-4	few	TRBJ1-2	CASSFDRRNYGYTF	TGTGCCAGCAGTTTCGACAGGAGGAACTATGGCTACACCTTC
-	TRBV12-3/TRBV12-4	-	TRBJ2-2	CASSPTRGLGELFF	TGTGCCAGCAGCCCTACCAGGGGTTTAGGGGAGCTGTTTTTT
TRBD1	TRBV20-1	few	TRBJ2-5	CSARIQGVRETQYF	TGCAGTGCTAGGATCCAGGGGGTGCGAGAGACCCAGTACTTC
-	TRBV6-5	-	TRBJ2-5	CASSHSGVGETQYF	TGTGCCAGCAGCCACTCCGGGGTGGGGGAGACCCAGTACTTC
-	TRBV5-6	-	TRBJ2-2	CASSLGGPGSKTGELFF	TGTGCCAGCAGCTTGGGGGGGCCGGGAAGCAAGACCGGGGAGCTGTTTTTT
-	TRBV7-2	few	TRBJ2-4	CASSSRGPGNIQYF	TGTGCCAGCAGCTCCAGGGGACCTGGTAACATTCAGTACTTC